These T cell receptor beta chains were read from a single sample in a study of shared clonotypes between healthy human individuals. Clones were sequenced by immunoSEQ multiplex PCR, and TCRdb holds only the in-frame ones, with some missing. This table holds 450,000 to 500,000 clones, 81% found once. The source material was PBMCs. These receptors originate from a middle-aged woman in good health. Some clones in this sample may be carry-over from other donors' samples. Both conserved end residues are part of each CDR3. Fields, in order: clone size, D gene, J gene, V gene, CDR3 protein, CDR3 DNA. A D gene is named only where the DNA matches it firmly. Expanded clones get a size class; other rows say once, few or many, or leave the size out.

NA,NA,TRBJ2-5,TRBV11-2,CASSFGGAQETQYF,TGTGCCAGCAGCTTTGGCGGGGCCCAAGAGACCCAGTACTTC
NA,NA,TRBJ2-5,TRBV10-3,CAISESQNQETQYF,TGTGCCATCAGTGAATCGCAGAACCAAGAGACCCAGTACTTC
NA,TRBD2,TRBJ2-3,TRBV5-8,CASSPAGESPDTQYF,TGTGCCAGCAGTCCAGCGGGAGAGTCCCCAGATACGCAGTATTTT
NA,NA,TRBJ2-1,TRBV27,CASSPRGDYNEQFF,TGTGCCAGCAGCCCCAGGGGTGACTACAATGAGCAGTTCTTC
NA,NA,TRBJ1-2,TRBV19,CASSPGGWAYGYTF,TGTGCCAGTAGCCCCGGGGGTTGGGCCTATGGCTACACCTTC
NA,NA,TRBJ2-3,TRBV29-1,CSVEEGGSGTDTQYF,TGCAGCGTTGAAGAAGGAGGGAGCGGGACAGATACGCAGTATTTT
NA,NA,TRBJ2-1,TRBV27,CASIPDRLISYNEQFF,TGTGCCAGCATCCCGGACAGACTTATCTCCTACAATGAGCAGTTCTTC
NA,NA,TRBJ2-6,TRBV18,CASSPDFGANVLTF,TGTGCCAGCTCACCCGATTTTGGGGCCAACGTCCTGACTTTC
NA,TRBD2,TRBJ2-5,TRBV7-2,CASSFSSGRALETQYF,TGTGCCAGCAGCTTTTCTAGCGGGAGGGCCTTAGAGACCCAGTACTTC
NA,NA,TRBJ2-7,TRBV19,CASSRDTASYEQYF,TGTGCCAGTAGCCGGGACACGGCCTCCTACGAGCAGTACTTC
NA,NA,TRBJ2-7,TRBV11-2,CASSSNYVGYF,TGTGCCAGCAGCAGTAACTACGTAGGGTACTTC
NA,NA,TRBJ2-3,TRBV4-2,CASSLRHTDTQYF,TGTGCCAGCAGCCTGCGGCACACAGATACGCAGTATTTT
NA,NA,TRBJ1-1,TRBV30,CAWSGGLGAFF,TGTGCCTGGAGTGGGGGGTTAGGGGCTTTCTTT
once,NA,TRBJ2-5,TRBV11-2,CASSLDLWGETQYF,TGTGCCAGCAGCTTAGATCTGTGGGGAGAGACCCAGTACTTC
many,NA,TRBJ2-1,TRBV7-2,CASSPRGGWSLEQFF,TGTGCCAGCAGCCCACGCGGGGGCTGGAGCCTTGAGCAGTTCTTC
NA,NA,TRBJ1-5,TRBV15,CATSRDSPRDSPGNQPQHF,TGTGCCACCAGCAGAGATTCGCCCCGGGACTCTCCTGGCAATCAGCCCCAGCATTTT
once,TRBD1,TRBJ1-1,TRBV7-9,CASSQGDSLNTEAFF,TGTGCCAGCAGCCAAGGGGACAGCTTGAACACTGAAGCTTTCTTT
NA,TRBD2,TRBJ2-5,TRBV28,CASSFGRGLAVQETQYF,TGTGCCAGCAGTTTCGGGAGGGGTCTAGCGGTACAAGAGACCCAGTACTTC
NA,NA,TRBJ1-3,TRBV5-1,CASSLVWGGLSGNTIYF,TGCGCCAGCAGCTTGGTTTGGGGGGGACTCTCTGGAAACACCATATATTTT
NA,NA,TRBJ1-1,TRBV9,CASSVEGTTKGNTEAFF,TGTGCCAGCAGCGTAGAAGGAACCACTAAGGGGAACACTGAAGCTTTCTTT
NA,NA,TRBJ2-2,TRBV10-1,CASSEAGGTGELFF,TGCGCCAGCAGTGAGGCTGGGGGAACCGGGGAGCTGTTTTTT
few,NA,TRBJ1-1,TRBV29-1,CSVGGAFF,TGCAGCGTTGGGGGGGCTTTCTTT
NA,TRBD1,TRBJ1-2,TRBV19,CASSIGTGYGYTF,TGTGCCAGTAGTATAGGGACAGGATATGGCTACACCTTC
NA,TRBD2,TRBJ2-3,TRBV10-1,CASSDGLAGGDTQYF,TGCGCCAGCAGTGATGGACTAGCGGGAGGAGATACGCAGTATTTT
NA,TRBD1,TRBJ2-7,TRBV11-2,CASSINRGGGTYEQYF,TGTGCCAGCAGCATCAACAGGGGTGGTGGGACCTACGAGCAGTACTTC
NA,TRBD1,TRBJ1-4,TRBV28,CASSHRGRGNEKLFF,TGTGCCAGCAGTCACAGGGGCCGGGGGAATGAAAAACTGTTTTTT
NA,NA,TRBJ1-1,TRBV7-8,CASSSDDTEAFF,TGTGCCAGCAGCTCAGATGACACTGAAGCTTTCTTT
NA,NA,TRBJ2-1,TRBV27,CASSQRQPDEQFF,TGTGCCAGCAGTCAGCGACAACCGGATGAGCAGTTCTTC
NA,NA,TRBJ2-5,TRBV11-2,CASSLVVRQETQYF,TGTGCCAGCAGCTTAGTTGTGAGGCAAGAGACCCAGTACTTC
NA,NA,TRBJ1-5,TRBV18,CASSQGKNQPQHF,TGTGCCAGCTCACAGGGGAAAAATCAGCCCCAGCATTTT
NA,TRBD2,TRBJ2-5,TRBV11-2,CASSTSGGVGETQYF,TGTGCCAGCAGCACCTCGGGAGGGGTGGGAGAGACCCAGTACTTC
NA,NA,TRBJ2-4,TRBV5-4,CASSSLTGDAIQYF,TGTGCCAGCAGCTCGCTGACAGGCGATGCCATTCAGTACTTC
NA,TRBD1,TRBJ2-7,TRBV28,CASSPPGQGSYEQYF,TGTGCCAGCAGTCCTCCGGGACAGGGCTCCTACGAGCAGTACTTC
once,NA,TRBJ2-7,TRBV7-2,CASSLRLARYEQYF,TGTGCCAGCAGCTTACGACTCGCTCGCTACGAGCAGTACTTC
many,NA,TRBJ2-7,TRBV12-1,CASSLEPGLAVVEYF,TGTGCCAGCAGCTTGGAGCCGGGACTAGCGGTTGTAGAGTACTTC
NA,NA,TRBJ2-2,TRBV7-3,CASSSRRVGHGELFF,TGTGCCAGCAGCTCCCGCCGGGTAGGGCACGGGGAGCTGTTTTTT
many,NA,TRBJ2-7,TRBV28,CASMTSYEQYF,TGTGCCAGCATGACCTCCTACGAGCAGTACTTC
NA,NA,TRBJ2-3,TRBV30,CAWSRTTSDTQYF,TGTGCCTGGAGTCGAACCACCTCTGATACGCAGTATTTT
NA,NA,TRBJ2-1,TRBV5-4,CASSLGTDPTMREFF,TGTGCCAGCAGCTTGGGGACAGATCCTACAATGAGGGAGTTCTTC
NA,NA,TRBJ2-6,TRBV9,CASSPTTGGAAGANVLTF,TGTGCCAGCAGCCCTACGACAGGAGGGGCGGCAGGGGCCAACGTCCTGACTTTC
NA,NA,TRBJ1-4,TRBV7-8,CASSQEGHDEKLFF,TGTGCCAGCAGCCAGGAGGGACATGATGAAAAACTGTTTTTT
NA,NA,TRBJ2-3,TRBV7-2,CASSLTAATSSTDTQYF,TGTGCCAGCAGCTTAACAGCGGCCACATCTAGCACAGATACGCAGTATTTT
NA,NA,TRBJ2-1,TRBV19,CASMSSLSYNEQFF,TGTGCCAGTATGTCCAGCCTCTCCTACAATGAGCAGTTCTTC
few,NA,TRBJ2-5,TRBV4-2,CASSQGGAAQETQYF,TGTGCCAGCAGCCAAGGGGGGGCGGCACAAGAGACCCAGTACTTC
few,NA,TRBJ1-3,TRBV5-6,CASSLGVPTGNTIYF,TGTGCCAGCAGCTTGGGGGTCCCAACGGGAAACACCATATATTTT
NA,NA,TRBJ2-3,TRBV5-1,CASSLDGASTDTQYF,TGCGCCAGCAGCTTGGACGGAGCAAGCACAGATACGCAGTATTTT
NA,TRBD1,TRBJ2-2,TRBV7-9,CASSLQTGIPTGELFF,TGTGCCAGCAGCTTACAGACAGGGATCCCCACCGGGGAGCTGTTTTTT
many,NA,TRBJ2-2,TRBV28,CASSKDGELFF,TGTGCCAGCAGCAAAGACGGGGAGCTGTTTTTT
NA,TRBD1,TRBJ2-7,TRBV2,CASIYGTGIYEQYF,TGTGCCAGCATTTATGGGACAGGGATCTACGAGCAGTACTTC
NA,NA,TRBJ2-5,TRBV19,CASSSTAGAMPQETQYF,TGTGCCAGTAGTTCCACGGCAGGGGCGATGCCCCAAGAGACCCAGTACTTC
NA,TRBD1,TRBJ1-2,TRBV5-1,CASSPPDRAIYGYTF,TGCGCCAGCAGCCCCCCGGACAGGGCTATCTATGGCTACACCTTC
NA,NA,TRBJ2-1,TRBV4-3,CASSQSPPTLEGPRNEQFF,TGCGCCAGCAGCCAATCGCCTCCGACCCTGGAGGGCCCTCGAAATGAGCAGTTCTTC
NA,TRBD1,TRBJ2-2,TRBV18,CASSPPGQGLAGELFF,TGTGCCAGCTCACCCCCGGGACAGGGTCTTGCCGGGGAGCTGTTTTTT
NA,TRBD2,TRBJ2-7,TRBV7-2,CASSPSGRSYEQYF,TGTGCCAGCAGCCCTAGCGGGAGGTCCTACGAGCAGTACTTC
NA,NA,TRBJ2-3,TRBV28,CASSFSSYTQYF,TGTGCCAGCAGTTTTAGTTCGTATACGCAGTATTTT
NA,NA,TRBJ1-3,TRBV13,CASSLGRLSGNTIYF,TGTGCCAGCAGCCTGGGCCGACTCTCTGGAAACACCATATATTTT